Below are 15 T cell receptor beta chains sequenced from a single sample in a study of CD4 T cells in relation to SARS-CoV-2 and coronaviruses. Libraries were prepared by immunoSEQ multiplex PCR; TCRdb keeps only in-frame clonotypes and omits some of them. The sample includes about 41,000 clones, over 75% of them seen just once. No antigens are known for them. The sequencing sample was made of naive CD4+ T cells from PBMCs, cultured in vitro. The subset was: naive CD4+ T cells isolated by negative enrichment. These receptors originate from an adult with COVID-19.

This clone has more than one count but fewer than ten. This sequence joins TRBV27 and TRBJ2-1; 13 bases are shared with TRBD2. The germline V gene has CDR1 MNHEY and CDR2 SMNVEV (reference sequence). The J segment lost 10 bases and the V segment lost 9 bases, leaving 9 bases of the junction unmatched. This CDR3 region has 14 residues. CDR3 coding DNA: TGTGCCAGTACCGGACTAGCGGGAGAGGGGGAGCAGTTCTTC. It encodes CASTGLAGEGEQFF.

V is TRBV7-9 and J is TRBJ2-1; the match to TRBD1 covers 8 bases. CDR1 and CDR2 (germline): SEHNR, FQNEAQ (reference sequence). With V trimmed by 1 base and J by 3 bases, 2 bases remained unmatched. The CDR3 extends over 15 amino acids. The DNA of the CDR3 is TGTGCCAGCAGCTTAGACAGGGGGAACTACAATGAGCAGTTCTTC. Its translation is CASSLDRGNYNEQFF.

The chain combines TRBV30 with TRBJ1-2; D not certain. This CDR3 region has 15 residues. Germline loops: CDR1 GTSNPN, CDR2 SVGIG (reference sequence). Between the trimmed V and J ends, which lost 3 bases and 0 bases, there was a span of 14 bases. The CDR3 loop is CAWSPSTPANYGYTF. The CDR3 DNA reads TGTGCCTGGAGCCCCTCAACACCAGCTAACTATGGCTACACCTTC.

A single count supports this clone. J is TRBJ2-7 and V is TRBV30; the D gene could be TRBD1 or TRBD2 (6 bases each). CDR1 is GTSNPN, CDR2 SVGIG, per germline (reference sequence). The CDR3 covers 14 residues. V was trimmed by 7 bases and J by 1 base, leaving 17 bases between them. CDR3 coding DNA: TGTGCCTCGGGGGCCAGGGGTATTTCCTACGAGCAGTACTTC. It specifies CASGARGISYEQYF.

This clone occurred once. The chain joins TRBV28 to TRBJ2-3, with D unclear. V gave up 6 bases and J gave up 0 bases, with 7 bases separating them. Germline V gene data show CDR1 as MDHEN and CDR2 as SYDVKM. The CDR3 covers 13 residues. The CDR3 sequence: CASRQRSTDTQYF. DNA of the CDR3: TGTGCCAGCAGACAACGCAGCACAGATACGCAGTATTTT. Filled out from reference TRBV28 and TRBJ2-3, the complete variable domain reads DVKVTQSSRYLVKRTGEKVFLECVQDMDHENMFWYRQDPGLGLRLIYFSYDVKMKEKGDIPEGYSVSREKKERFSLILESASTNQTSMYLCASRQRSTDTQYFGPGTRLTVL.

The genes are TRBV27 and TRBJ2-7; D might be TRBD1 or TRBD2, each matching 5 bases. Trimming removed 4 bases at V and 4 bases at J, with 14 bases between. CDR3 size: 14 residues. CDR1 MNHEY and CDR2 SMNVEV come from the germline V gene (reference sequence). The CDR3, as DNA: TGTGCCAGCAGTTACGCCGGGACCAAATACGAGCAGTACTTC. This encodes CASSYAGTKYEQYF.

The CDR3 spells CASSFTGTSRSDEQFF. CDR3 in DNA: TGTGCCAGCAGCTTCACCGGGACTAGCAGGAGTGATGAGCAGTTCTTC. V is TRBV7-3 and J is TRBJ2-1; 9 bases align to TRBD2. Germline CDR1 is SGHTA and CDR2 is FQGTGA. V trimming: 3 bases; J trimming: 8 bases; junction bases outside the gene matches: 11. The CDR3 covers 16 residues.

The CDR3 nucleotides are TGCGCCAGCAGCGCCGGGATAGACAATGAGCAGTTCTTC. This sequence encodes CASSAGIDNEQFF. This rearrangement joins TRBV5-1 to TRBJ2-1, with D perhaps TRBD2 (5 bases). Per the germline V gene, CDR1 is SGHRS and CDR2 is YFSETQ. CDR3 length equals 13 residues. Trimming shortened V by 4 bases and J by 5 bases, and 10 bases separated the two germline ends.

The chain has TRBV18 and TRBJ2-1; D is tentatively TRBD1 or TRBD2 (5 bases each). CDR1 and CDR2 from the germline V gene are KGHSH and LQKENI. V was clipped by 6 bases and J by 7 bases, with 13 bases between them. The CDR3 loop spans 13 amino acids. The CDR3 loop reads CASSRDLGNEQFF. The CDR3 DNA reads as TGTGCCAGCTCCCGGGACCTCGGGAATGAGCAGTTCTTC.

V and J are TRBV6-5 and TRBJ1-6; no firm D call. V lost 6 bases and J lost 7, with 13 bases in between. The CDR3 runs 14 residues. The germline V gene encodes CDR1 MNHEY and CDR2 SVGAGI. CDR3 region: CASSAVKINSPLHF. In DNA, the CDR3 is TGTGCCAGCAGCGCCGTGAAAATCAATTCACCCCTCCACTTT.

This clone is a singleton in its sample. V and J are TRBV7-3 and TRBJ2-3; D gene ambiguous. The germline V gene encodes CDR1 SGHTA and CDR2 FQGTGA. Trimming removed 6 bases from V and 0 bases from J, with 7 bases in between. The CDR3 has 13 residues. CDR3 loop: CASSISSTDTQYF. The CDR3 region has the DNA TGTGCCAGCAGTATCAGTAGCACAGATACGCAGTATTTT.

V usage is TRBV19 and J usage is TRBJ1-2, with D perhaps matching TRBD1 (6 bases). CDR3 length: 14 amino acids. Trimming shortened V by 7 bases and J by 4 bases, and 16 bases separated the two germline ends. Germline V gene data show CDR1 as LNHDA and CDR2 as SQIVND (reference sequence). The CDR3 DNA reads TGTGCCAGTACCCCGAGGGGGGCGAGCTATGGCTACACCTTC. It specifies CASTPRGASYGYTF.

This chain links TRBV5-1 with TRBJ1-1; possible D gene TRBD1, 6 bases. The V and J ends lost 2 bases and 5 bases respectively, with 13 bases between them. This CDR3 is 14 amino acids long. From germline, CDR1 is SGHRS and CDR2 YFSETQ. CDR3 loop: CASSFYREKTEAFF. CDR3 coding DNA: TGCGCCAGCAGCTTCTACAGGGAAAAGACTGAAGCTTTCTTT.

This clone was counted once. This chain links TRBV5-1 with TRBJ2-5, with a weak D call TRBD1 (6 bases). CDR1 and CDR2 from the germline V gene are SGHRS and YFSETQ. The V end lost 3 bases, the J end lost 2 bases, and 11 bases lay between the germline ends. The CDR3 is made up of 14 amino acids. CDR3 sequence (DNA): TGCGCCAGCAGCTCGGACAGTTTTCAAGAGACCCAGTACTTC. Its translation: CASSSDSFQETQYF.

J is TRBJ2-5 and V is TRBV24-1, with 8 bases aligning to TRBD1. Looked up from germline, CDR1 is KGHDR and CDR2 is SFDVKD. The CDR3 runs 16 residues. V dropped 3 bases and J dropped 5; count of bases not matched to a gene: 10. CDR3 DNA: TGTGCCACCAGTGATGGGCCCCAGGGGGCTCATGAGACCCAGTACTTC. It translates to CATSDGPQGAHETQYF.